The present entry profiles one T cell receptor (beta chain) with its context. Seattle researchers signed up patients amid active infection and tracked them longitudinally. Generated by immunoSEQ multiplex PCR, the TCRdb table keeps only in-frame clones and is missing some. Among about 180,000 clones listed, about 81% were seen once. The V gene's germline CDR1 is MGHDK and CDR2 SYGVNS. The ends lost 4 bases at V and 2 bases at J; junction bases unmatched: 1. This CDR3 region has 15 residues. This sample is part of a study of blood T cell repertoires in COVID-19. Study background: Italy, Spain and the United States were the sources of the convalescent and acute COVID-19 samples. T cells, B-cell-depleted T cells, or PBMCs provided the cDNA or gDNA that served as material.

This receptor was taken from a woman older than 75 with COVID-19, enrolled during active disease. The V call is TRBV25-1, the J call TRBJ2-5, with 13 bases lining up with TRBD2. The sequenced sample was peripheral blood. The CDR3 bases are TGTGCCAGCAGTGGGACTAGCGGGGGTCAAGAGACCCAGTACTTC. It specifies CASSGTSGGQETQYF.